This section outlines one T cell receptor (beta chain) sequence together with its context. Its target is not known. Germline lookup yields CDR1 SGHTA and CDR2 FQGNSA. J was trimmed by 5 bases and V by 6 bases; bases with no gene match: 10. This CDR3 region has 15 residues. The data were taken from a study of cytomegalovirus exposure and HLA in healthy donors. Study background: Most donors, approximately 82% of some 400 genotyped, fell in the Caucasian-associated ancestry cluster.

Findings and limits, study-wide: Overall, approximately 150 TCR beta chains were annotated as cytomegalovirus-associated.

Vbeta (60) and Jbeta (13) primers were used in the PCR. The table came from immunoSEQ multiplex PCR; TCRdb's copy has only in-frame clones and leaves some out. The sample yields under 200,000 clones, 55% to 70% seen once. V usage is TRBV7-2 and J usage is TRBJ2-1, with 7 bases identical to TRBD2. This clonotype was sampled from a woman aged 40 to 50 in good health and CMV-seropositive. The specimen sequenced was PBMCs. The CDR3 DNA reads TGTGCCAGCAGGAACCCGTCGCGGGGGAACAATGAGCAGTTCTTC. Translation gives CASRNPSRGNNEQFF.